The present T cell receptor (beta chain) was sequenced within a study of shared clonotypes between healthy human individuals. About this clone: This sample includes further DNA sequences coding for the same CDR3.

The assay was immunoSEQ multiplex PCR, and TCRdb's table has in-frame clones only and misses some. The data show around 700,000 clones, about 74% seen once. Deletions cut 3 bases from V and 0 bases from J, with 10 bases between. This CDR3 has 15 amino acids. Germline loops: CDR1 KGHSH, CDR2 LQKENI. The V gene is TRBV18, the J gene TRBJ2-3; D is tentatively TRBD1 or TRBD2 (6 bases each). This TCR was recovered from a woman aged 25 to 39 in good health. The sample was memory CD4+ T cells sorted from blood. As to subset: CD45RA-negative fraction. The DNA for the CDR3 is TGTGCCAGCTCACCCGGGGGCTTGAGCACAGATACGCAGTATTTT. Protein: CASSPGGLSTDTQYF.